The 21 T cell receptor beta chains below were found in one sample sequenced in a study of cytomegalovirus exposure and HLA in healthy donors. Using immunoSEQ multiplex PCR, the repertoire was profiled, and TCRdb retains in-frame clones only, with some absent. The data show 70,000 or so clones, 94% seen once. The sample taken for sequencing was PBMCs. The origin of the receptors is a young woman in good health and CMV-seropositive.

The chain links TRBV6-1 to TRBJ2-3; perhaps TRBD2 as D (5 bases). V lost 10 bases and J 5 bases, leaving 22 bases between the germline ends. This CDR3 is built from 15 residues. Germline V lookup: CDR1 MNHNS, CDR2 SASEGT. The CDR3 DNA sequence: TGTGCCACCGGGGTTGGGTTCTGGGCAGAAGATACGCAGTATTTT. Translated: CATGVGFWAEDTQYF.

The chain uses TRBV4-3 and TRBJ1-1; D is unresolved. Germline loops: CDR1 LGHNA, CDR2 YSLEER. Trimming pared 1 base from V and 4 bases from J, leaving 13 bases between. The CDR3 has 15 residues. CDR3 sequence (DNA): TGCGCCAGCAGCCAAGTCGGAGGGTTGGGCACTGAAGCTTTCTTT. This encodes CASSQVGGLGTEAFF.

This rearrangement joins TRBV10-3 to TRBJ1-6, with D unresolved. Between the trimmed V and J ends, which lost 10 bases and 0 bases, there was a span of 7 bases. Germline V gene data show CDR1 as ENHRY and CDR2 as SYGVKD. The length of the CDR3 is 13 residues. As DNA, the CDR3 is TGTGCCAGCGAGAGCTCCTATAATTCACCCCTCCACTTT. Translating it yields CASESSYNSPLHF.

This sequence joins TRBV11-3 and TRBJ1-1; 8 bases align to TRBD1. This CDR3 contains 13 residues. The germline V gene encodes CDR1 SGHNT and CDR2 YENEEA. Losses at the gene ends were 3 bases for V and 4 bases for J; bases not matched to a gene: 1. The CDR3 nucleotides are TGTGCCAGCAGCTTGGACAGGGCCACTGAAGCTTTCTTT. Translating it yields CASSLDRATEAFF.

This sequence joins TRBV4-1 and TRBJ2-7; TRBD1 is a possible D gene (5 bases). CDR3 length equals 15 residues. Germline CDR1 reads MGHRA; CDR2 reads YSYEKL. V was trimmed by 1 base and J by 2 bases, leaving 12 bases between them. CDR3 in DNA: TGCGCCAGCAGCCAAGGTTCAGCAGGGACCTACGAGCAGTACTTC. Amino acids: CASSQGSAGTYEQYF.

J is TRBJ1-2 and V is TRBV11-2, with 7 bases matching TRBD1. From germline, CDR1 is SGHAT and CDR2 FQNNGV. The CDR3 loop spans 14 amino acids. After removal of 3 bases from V and 5 bases from J, the junction contained 6 bases not matched to a gene. The CDR3, as DNA: TGTGCCAGCAGCTTCCCGAGCAGGGGGTATGGCTACACCTTC. Translating it yields CASSFPSRGYGYTF.

This chain joins TRBV30 and TRBJ1-6; D remains ambiguous. The V end was cut by 1 base, the J end by 6 bases, with 10 bases between. The CDR3 has 14 amino acids. Germline CDR1 reads GTSNPN; CDR2 reads SVGIG (reference sequence). Here the CDR3 reads CAWSGGDLNSPLHF. The CDR3 coding sequence is TGTGCCTGGAGTGGGGGAGACCTTAATTCACCCCTCCACTTT. Drawing the rest from reference TRBV30 and TRBJ1-6, the complete variable domain is SQTIHQWPATLVQPVGSPLSLECTVEGTSNPNLYWYRQAAGRGLQLLFYSVGIGQISSEVPQNLSASRPQDRQFILSSKKLLLSDSGFYLCAWSGGDLNSPLHFGNGTRLTVT.

The chain is built from TRBV30 and TRBJ2-3; D possibly corresponds to TRBD2 (5 bases). V was shortened by 7 bases and J by 6 bases, with 20 bases between the two germline ends. This CDR3 spans 14 amino acids. The germline V gene has CDR1 GTSNPN and CDR2 SVGIG (reference sequence). As DNA, the CDR3 is TGTGCCTTGGGGTGGAGCGCCGGCGGGGATACGCAGTATTTT. It is translated as CALGWSAGGDTQYF.

This clone was found once. The V gene is TRBV7-9, the J gene TRBJ2-7; 7 bases line up with TRBD2. With 5 bases clipped from V and 4 bases from J, the junction kept 11 bases outside the gene matches. CDR1 SEHNR and CDR2 FQNEAQ come from the germline V gene (reference sequence). CDR3 length equals 15 residues. CDR3 sequence reads: CASSPRSSGPYEQYF. The DNA for the CDR3 is TGTGCCAGCAGCCCAAGGAGTAGCGGGCCTTACGAGCAGTACTTC.

The rearrangement uses TRBV28 and TRBJ1-4, with a tentative D call TRBD1 (6 bases). The CDR3 loop spans 15 amino acids. Per the germline V gene, CDR1 is MDHEN and CDR2 is SYDVKM. V lost 7 bases and J 3 bases, leaving 15 bases between the germline ends. Here the CDR3 reads CASTTRGFANEKLFF. DNA for the CDR3: TGTGCCAGCACCACAAGGGGGTTTGCTAATGAAAAACTGTTTTTT.

The genes are TRBV7-2 and TRBJ1-6; 9 bases align to TRBD1. Germline CDR1 and CDR2: SGHTA and FQGNSA. There are 15 residues in the CDR3. After removal of 4 bases from V and 9 bases from J, the junction contained 7 bases not matched to a gene. The CDR3 nucleotides are TGTGCCAGCAGCTCCCGGGACAGGGCAAGTTCACCCCTCCACTTT. Residues: CASSSRDRASSPLHF. Complete variable domain (other parts from reference TRBV7-2 and TRBJ1-6): GAGVSQSPSNKVTEKGKDVELRCDPISGHTALYWYRQSLGQGLEFLIYFQGNSAPDKSGLPSDRFSAERTGGSVSTLTIQRTQQEDSAVYLCASSSRDRASSPLHFGNGTRLTVT.

This chain joins TRBV10-3 and TRBJ1-2, with TRBD1 matching over 8 bases. The V segment lost 0 bases and the J segment 2 bases; nucleotides outside the gene matches: 5. Germline CDR1 is ENHRY and CDR2 is SYGVKD. The CDR3 sequence is 16 residues long. Here the CDR3 DNA reads TGTGCCATCAGTGAGTCTGGCAGGGGGCCCAACTATGGCTACACCTTC. It specifies CAISESGRGPNYGYTF.

The chain links TRBV6-5 to TRBJ1-4; weak D call: TRBD1 (5 bases). The germline V gene encodes CDR1 MNHEY and CDR2 SVGAGI. CDR3 length equals 15 residues. V was trimmed by 2 bases and J by 4 bases, leaving 11 bases between them. The CDR3 coding sequence is TGTGCCAGCAGTTACAGTGGGACTTTTAATGAAAAACTGTTTTTT. This translates into CASSYSGTFNEKLFF.

The chain carries TRBV5-1 and TRBJ1-5; 11 bases line up with TRBD1. The CDR3 sequence is 14 residues long. J was trimmed by 9 bases and V by 4 bases; bases with no gene match: 6. The germline V gene has CDR1 SGHRS and CDR2 YFSETQ. Written as DNA, the CDR3 is TGCGCCAGCAGCACCGGACAGGGGGCATGGCCCCAGCATTTT. Translating gives CASSTGQGAWPQHF. Together with reference TRBV5-1 and TRBJ1-5, the CDR3 gives the full variable domain: KAGVTQTPRYLIKTRGQQVTLSCSPISGHRSVSWYQQTPGQGLQFLFEYFSETQRNKGNFPGRFSGRQFSNSRSEMNVSTLELGDSALYLCASSTGQGAWPQHFGDGTRLSIL.

This chain links TRBV19 with TRBJ1-6; D uncertain. The length of the CDR3 is 14 residues. The V gene lost 2 bases and the J gene lost 3 bases, with 5 bases spanning the gap. CDR1 LNHDA and CDR2 SQIVND come from the germline V gene (reference sequence). The CDR3 coding sequence is TGTGCCAGTAGTATAACGGGCTATAATTCACCCCTCCACTTT. It translates to CASSITGYNSPLHF.

V is TRBV30 and J is TRBJ2-2, with 7 bases aligning to TRBD1. The V segment lost 2 bases and the J segment 7 bases; nucleotides outside the gene matches: 7. The CDR3 extends over 14 amino acids. Germline loops: CDR1 GTSNPN, CDR2 SVGIG (reference sequence). The CDR3 reads CAWSRQGRVGELFF. The CDR3 DNA reads TGTGCCTGGAGTAGACAGGGACGGGTCGGGGAGCTGTTTTTT.

This clone was observed once. V and J are TRBV7-9 and TRBJ2-7, with 8 nucleotides matching TRBD1. CDR1 is SEHNR, CDR2 FQNEAQ, per germline (reference sequence). The CDR3 runs 15 residues. J was trimmed by 5 bases and V by 1 base; bases with no gene match: 7. The CDR3 protein is CASSLVGQGVDEQYF. Here the CDR3 DNA reads TGTGCCAGCAGCTTAGTAGGACAGGGTGTCGACGAGCAGTACTTC.

The chain links TRBV28 to TRBJ2-2; a possible D gene is TRBD1 (6 bases). The CDR3 has 14 amino acids. V shed 5 bases and J shed 4 bases, with 11 bases lying between them. Germline CDR1 reads MDHEN; CDR2 reads SYDVKM. CDR3 protein: CASSDGQLTGELFF. The CDR3 region has the DNA TGTGCCAGCAGTGACGGACAGCTCACCGGGGAGCTGTTTTTT.

The V call is TRBV18, the J call TRBJ2-1, with unresolved D. Looked up from germline, CDR1 is KGHSH and CDR2 is LQKENI. The CDR3 spans 13 residues. The V end was cut by 3 bases, the J end by 8 bases, with 11 bases between. In nucleotides, the CDR3 is TGTGCCAGCTCACCGGGTTACGGAGATGAGCAGTTCTTC. It encodes CASSPGYGDEQFF.

A single count supports this clone. V gene TRBV9 combines with J gene TRBJ1-2; possibly TRBD1 for D (5 bases). This CDR3 has 13 residues. V lost 3 bases to trimming and J lost 10 bases, with 16 bases between them. Per germline, CDR1 SGDLS and CDR2 YYNGEE. The CDR3 bases are TGTGCCAGCAGCGCGCGGGGAGAGGGGACCTACACCTTC. Translated, it gives CASSARGEGTYTF. Filled out from reference TRBV9 and TRBJ1-2, the complete variable domain reads DSGVTQTPKHLITATGQRVTLRCSPRSGDLSVYWYQQSLDQGLQFLIQYYNGEERAKGNILERFSAQQFPDLHSELNLSSLELGDSALYFCASSARGEGTYTFGSGTRLTVV.

The V and J genes are TRBV7-2 and TRBJ2-3; TRBD2 aligns across 9 bases. CDR3 length equals 14 residues. In germline, CDR1 is SGHTA, CDR2 FQGNSA. J was trimmed by 2 bases and V by 8 bases; bases with no gene match: 5. CDR3 DNA: TGTGCCAGCCTCAGCGGGAGGTCCACAGATACGCAGTATTTT. It specifies CASLSGRSTDTQYF. Full variable domain (outside the CDR3, taken from reference TRBV7-2 and TRBJ2-3): GAGVSQSPSNKVTEKGKDVELRCDPISGHTALYWYRQSLGQGLEFLIYFQGNSAPDKSGLPSDRFSAERTGGSVSTLTIQRTQQEDSAVYLCASLSGRSTDTQYFGPGTRLTVL.